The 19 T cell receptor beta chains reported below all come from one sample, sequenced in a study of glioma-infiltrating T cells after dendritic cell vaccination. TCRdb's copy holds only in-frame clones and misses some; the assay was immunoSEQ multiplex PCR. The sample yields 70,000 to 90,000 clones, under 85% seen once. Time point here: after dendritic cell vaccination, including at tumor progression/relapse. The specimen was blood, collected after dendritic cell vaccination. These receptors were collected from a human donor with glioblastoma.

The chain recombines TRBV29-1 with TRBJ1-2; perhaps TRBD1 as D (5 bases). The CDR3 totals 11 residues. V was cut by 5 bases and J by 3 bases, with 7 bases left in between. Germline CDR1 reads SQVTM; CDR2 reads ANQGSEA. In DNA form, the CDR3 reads TGCAGCGTTCGGGGGGACTATGGCTACACCTTC. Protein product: CSVRGDYGYTF.

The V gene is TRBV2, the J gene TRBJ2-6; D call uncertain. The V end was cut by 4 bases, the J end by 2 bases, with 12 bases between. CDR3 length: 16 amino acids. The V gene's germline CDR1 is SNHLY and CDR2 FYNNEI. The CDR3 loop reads CASSAVGRAGANVLTF. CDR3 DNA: TGTGCCAGCAGTGCCGTGGGCAGAGCTGGGGCCAACGTCCTGACTTTC. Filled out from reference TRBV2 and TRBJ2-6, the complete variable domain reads EPEVTQTPSHQVTQMGQEVILRCVPISNHLYFYWYRQILGQKVEFLVSFYNNEISEKSEIFDDQFSVERPDGSNFTLKIRSTKLEDSAMYFCASSAVGRAGANVLTFGAGSRLTVL.

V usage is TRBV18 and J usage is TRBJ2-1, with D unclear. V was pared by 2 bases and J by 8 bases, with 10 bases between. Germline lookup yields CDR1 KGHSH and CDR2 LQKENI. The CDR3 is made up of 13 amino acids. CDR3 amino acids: CASSPEARDEQFF. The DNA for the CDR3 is TGTGCCAGCTCACCAGAGGCCCGCGATGAGCAGTTCTTC.

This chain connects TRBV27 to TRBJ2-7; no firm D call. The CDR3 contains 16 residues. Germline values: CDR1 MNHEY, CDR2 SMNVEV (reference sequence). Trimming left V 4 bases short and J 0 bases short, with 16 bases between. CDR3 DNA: TGTGCCAGCAGTTCTCCTCTAAGCGATAGCTCCTACGAGCAGTACTTC. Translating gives CASSSPLSDSSYEQYF.

CDR3: CAWAQGISQETQYF. The CDR3 region has the DNA TGTGCCTGGGCTCAGGGGATAAGCCAAGAGACCCAGTACTTC. This chain links TRBV30 with TRBJ2-5; a possible D gene is TRBD1 (6 bases). CDR1 is GTSNPN, CDR2 SVGIG, per germline (reference sequence). The CDR3 contains 14 residues. V lost 5 bases to trimming and J lost 1 base, with 14 bases between them.

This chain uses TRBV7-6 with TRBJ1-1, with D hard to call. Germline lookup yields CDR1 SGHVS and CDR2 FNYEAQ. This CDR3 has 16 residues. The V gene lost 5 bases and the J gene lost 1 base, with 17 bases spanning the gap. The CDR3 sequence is CASSQPGSGPNTEAFF. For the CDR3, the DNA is TGTGCCAGCAGCCAACCGGGGAGTGGACCGAACACTGAAGCTTTCTTT.

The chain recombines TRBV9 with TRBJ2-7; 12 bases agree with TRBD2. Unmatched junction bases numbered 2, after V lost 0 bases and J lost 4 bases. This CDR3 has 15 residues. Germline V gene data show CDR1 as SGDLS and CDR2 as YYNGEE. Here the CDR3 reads CASSVASGGAYEQYF. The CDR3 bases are TGTGCCAGCAGCGTAGCTAGCGGGGGGGCTTACGAGCAGTACTTC. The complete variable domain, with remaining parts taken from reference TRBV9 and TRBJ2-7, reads DSGVTQTPKHLITATGQRVTLRCSPRSGDLSVYWYQQSLDQGLQFLIQYYNGEERAKGNILERFSAQQFPDLHSELNLSSLELGDSALYFCASSVASGGAYEQYFGPGTRLTVT.

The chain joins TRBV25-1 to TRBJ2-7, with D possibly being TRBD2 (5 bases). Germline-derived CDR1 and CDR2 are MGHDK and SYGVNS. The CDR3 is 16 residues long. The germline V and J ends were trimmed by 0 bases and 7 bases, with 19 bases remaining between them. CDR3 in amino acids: CASSEYGVRGGEEQYF. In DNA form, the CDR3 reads TGTGCCAGCAGTGAATATGGCGTGAGAGGAGGAGAGGAGCAGTACTTC.

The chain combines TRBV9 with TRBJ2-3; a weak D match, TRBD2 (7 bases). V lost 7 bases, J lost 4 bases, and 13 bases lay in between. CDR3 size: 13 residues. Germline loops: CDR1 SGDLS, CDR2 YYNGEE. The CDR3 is CASGGGGSDTQYF. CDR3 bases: TGTGCCAGCGGTGGGGGGGGCTCAGATACGCAGTATTTT.

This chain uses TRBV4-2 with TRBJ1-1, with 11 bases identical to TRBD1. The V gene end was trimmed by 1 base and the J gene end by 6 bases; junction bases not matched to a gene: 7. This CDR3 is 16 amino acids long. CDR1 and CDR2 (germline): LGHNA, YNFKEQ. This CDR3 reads CASSQAWGQGGSEAFF. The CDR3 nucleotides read TGTGCCAGCAGCCAAGCCTGGGGACAGGGGGGTTCTGAAGCTTTCTTT.

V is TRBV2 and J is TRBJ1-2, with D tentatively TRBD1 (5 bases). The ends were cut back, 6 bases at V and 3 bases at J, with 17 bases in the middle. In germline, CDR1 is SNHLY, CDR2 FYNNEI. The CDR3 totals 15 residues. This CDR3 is CASRRRQQYDYGYTF. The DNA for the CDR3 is TGTGCCAGCAGGAGGCGACAGCAGTATGACTATGGCTACACCTTC. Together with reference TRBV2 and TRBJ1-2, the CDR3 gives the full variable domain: EPEVTQTPSHQVTQMGQEVILRCVPISNHLYFYWYRQILGQKVEFLVSFYNNEISEKSEIFDDQFSVERPDGSNFTLKIRSTKLEDSAMYFCASRRRQQYDYGYTFGSGTRLTVV.

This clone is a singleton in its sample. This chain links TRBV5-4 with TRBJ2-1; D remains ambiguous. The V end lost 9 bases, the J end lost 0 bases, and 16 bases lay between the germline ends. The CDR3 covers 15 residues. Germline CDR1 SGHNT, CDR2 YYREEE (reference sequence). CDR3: CATTRRLSSYNEQFF. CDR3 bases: TGTGCCACCACACGTCGTTTAAGCTCCTACAATGAGCAGTTCTTC. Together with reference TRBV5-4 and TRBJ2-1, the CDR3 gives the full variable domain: ETGVTQSPTHLIKTRGQQVTLRCSSQSGHNTVSWYQQALGQGPQFIFQYYREEENGRGNFPPRFSGLQFPNYSSELNVNALELDDSALYLCATTRRLSSYNEQFFGPGTRLTVL.

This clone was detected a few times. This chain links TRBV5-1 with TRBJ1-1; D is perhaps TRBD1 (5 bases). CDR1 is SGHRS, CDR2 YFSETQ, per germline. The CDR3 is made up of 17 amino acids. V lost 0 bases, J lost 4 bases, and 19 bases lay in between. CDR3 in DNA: TGCGCCAGCAGCTTGGCCGCAGGGCTCTCCCTGGGCACTGAAGCTTTCTTT. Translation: CASSLAAGLSLGTEAFF.

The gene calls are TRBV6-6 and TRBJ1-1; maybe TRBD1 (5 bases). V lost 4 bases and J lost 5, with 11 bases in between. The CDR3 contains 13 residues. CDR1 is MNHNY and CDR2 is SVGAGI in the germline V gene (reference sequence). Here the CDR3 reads CASSSRVETEAFF. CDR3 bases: TGTGCCAGCAGTTCCAGGGTAGAGACTGAAGCTTTCTTT.

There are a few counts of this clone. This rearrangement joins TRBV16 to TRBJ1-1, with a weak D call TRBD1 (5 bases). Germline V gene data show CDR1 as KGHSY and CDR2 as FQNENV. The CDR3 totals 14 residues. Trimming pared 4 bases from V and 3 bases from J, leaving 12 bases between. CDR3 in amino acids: CASSRIGGDTEAFF. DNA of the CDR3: TGTGCCAGCAGCCGAATCGGGGGTGACACTGAAGCTTTCTTT.

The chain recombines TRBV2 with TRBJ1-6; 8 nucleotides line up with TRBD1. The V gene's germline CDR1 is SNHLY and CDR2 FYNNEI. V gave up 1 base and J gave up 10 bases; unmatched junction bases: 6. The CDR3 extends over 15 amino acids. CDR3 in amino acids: CASSEGGRGLSPLHF. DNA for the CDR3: TGTGCCAGCAGTGAAGGAGGCAGGGGGCTATCACCCCTCCACTTT. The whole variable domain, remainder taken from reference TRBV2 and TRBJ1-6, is EPEVTQTPSHQVTQMGQEVILRCVPISNHLYFYWYRQILGQKVEFLVSFYNNEISEKSEIFDDQFSVERPDGSNFTLKIRSTKLEDSAMYFCASSEGGRGLSPLHFGNGTRLTVT.

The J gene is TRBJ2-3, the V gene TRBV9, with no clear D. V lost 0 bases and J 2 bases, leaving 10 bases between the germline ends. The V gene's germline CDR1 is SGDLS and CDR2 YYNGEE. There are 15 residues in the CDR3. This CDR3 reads CASSVDGSYTDTQYF. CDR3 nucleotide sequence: TGTGCCAGCAGCGTAGACGGGTCGTACACAGATACGCAGTATTTT.

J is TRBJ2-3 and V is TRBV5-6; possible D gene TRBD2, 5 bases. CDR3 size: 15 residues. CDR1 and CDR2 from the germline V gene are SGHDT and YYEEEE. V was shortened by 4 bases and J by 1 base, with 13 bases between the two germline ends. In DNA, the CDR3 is TGTGCCAGCAGCCTGTACGGGGATGGCACAGATACGCAGTATTTT. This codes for CASSLYGDGTDTQYF.

The CDR3 coding sequence is TGTGCCAGCAGCGCCCTCAGGGGGTTCGGTGAAGCTTTCTTT. This codes for CASSALRGFGEAFF. The genes are TRBV2 and TRBJ1-1; 7 bases agree with TRBD1. The CDR3 is 14 residues long. The junction had 11 bases not matched to a gene; V was cut back by 6 bases and J by 7 bases. Looked up from germline, CDR1 is SNHLY and CDR2 is FYNNEI.